This passage covers 29 T cell receptor beta chains from one sample sequenced in a study of T cell repertoires in cytomegalovirus infection. Via MiXCR, TCRdb re-called the reads, giving one row per CDR3 protein. This sample has around 630,000 distinct CDR3 sequences, with 24% found just once. Sequenced: CD8+ T cells from PBMCs. These receptor sequences come from a human donor in good health (CMV status not recorded). Some clones in this sample may be carry-over from other donors' samples.

This chain links TRBV2 with TRBJ1-6; weak D call: TRBD1 (5 bases). CDR3 size: 13 residues. Germline CDR1 reads SNHLY; CDR2 reads FYNNEI. With 7 bases removed from V and 3 bases from J, the gap between germline ends came to 7 bases. Here the CDR3 reads CASIRGYNSPLHF. The CDR3 DNA reads TGTGCCAGCATAAGGGGCTATAATTCACCCCTCCACTTT.

This clonotype was observed a handful of times. The chain has TRBV6-1 and TRBJ2-2, with 9 bases identical to TRBD1. This CDR3 region has 15 residues. The germline gives CDR1 MNHNS, CDR2 SASEGT. Trimming removed 5 bases from V and 7 bases from J; junction bases left unmatched: 8. In DNA, the CDR3 is TGTGCCAGCAGTAGCTACAGGGGGCGCGGCGGGGAGCTGTTTTTT. Translation: CASSSYRGRGGELFF.

This clonotype was picked up many times. The rearrangement joins TRBV7-9 to TRBJ2-1; D gene unclear. CDR1 and CDR2 (germline): SEHNR, FQNEAQ (reference sequence). The CDR3 consists of 15 residues. V shed 0 bases and J shed 2 bases, with 8 bases lying between them. The CDR3 here is CASSLADVAYNEQFF. Written as DNA, the CDR3 is TGTGCCAGCAGCTTAGCGGACGTCGCCTACAATGAGCAGTTCTTC.

This clonotype appeared a few times. This may be a read error: a much more frequent sequence differs by one nucleotide. V and J are TRBV7-2 and TRBJ1-3, with D possibly TRBD1 on 5 matching bases. The V end was cut by 5 bases, the J end by 1 base, with 15 bases between. There are 16 residues in the CDR3. Germline-derived CDR1 and CDR2 are SGHTA and FQGNSA. CDR3 nucleotides: TGTGCCAGCAGCCGGGTCGGGGGGTTGTCTGGAAACACCATATATTTT. Its translation: CASSRVGGLSGNTIYF.

The rearrangement uses TRBV10-3 and TRBJ2-7; weak D call: TRBD2 (5 bases). V gave up 2 bases and J gave up 3 bases, with 14 bases separating them. Germline values: CDR1 ENHRY, CDR2 SYGVKD. The CDR3 covers 15 residues. The CDR3 nucleotides are TGTGCCATCAGTGAGCCGGGAAAGGCCCTCTACGAGCAGTACGTC. It encodes CAISEPGKALYEQYV.

Only a few counts were recorded for this clonotype. The chain couples TRBV27 to TRBJ1-2, with TRBD1 matching 11 bases. The germline CDR1 and CDR2 sequences are MNHEY and SMNVEV (reference sequence). This CDR3 is built from 15 residues. The V gene end was trimmed by 7 bases and the J gene end by 8 bases; junction bases not matched to a gene: 12. The CDR3 bases are TGTGCCAGCACTCCAATAGGGGGACAGGGGGAGGGCTACACCTTC. This gives the protein CASTPIGGQGEGYTF.

This clonotype was counted many times. The chain is built from TRBV7-8 and TRBJ1-5; D gene uncertain. Germline V CDR1 and CDR2: SGHVS, FQNEAQ. V was cut by 1 base and J by 0 bases, with 13 bases left in between. The CDR3 consists of 17 residues. The CDR3 sequence is CASSLVPVTISNQPQHF. DNA for the CDR3: TGTGCCAGCAGCTTAGTCCCGGTTACGATTAGCAATCAGCCCCAGCATTTT.

A note on this clonotype: A much larger clone lies a single base off, so this may be a read error. Since the CDR3 does not end with the conserved phenylalanine or tryptophan, this likely comes from a read error. J is TRBJ2-7 and V is TRBV7-6; 7 nucleotides line up with TRBD1. V lost 1 base to trimming and J lost 6 bases; unmatched junction nucleotides: 6. CDR1 SGHVS and CDR2 FNYEAQ come from the germline V gene. This CDR3 is 14 amino acids long. DNA for the CDR3: TGTGCCAGCAGCTTAGTAGGGACAGAAGGCGAGCAGTACTCC. Translation: CASSLVGTEGEQYS.

This clonotype was seen more than once but under ten times. This chain joins TRBV12-3 or TRBV12-4 and TRBJ2-7; perhaps TRBD2 as D (5 bases). V lost 0 bases, J lost 5 bases, and 8 bases lay in between. The CDR3 has 13 amino acids. In DNA form, the CDR3 reads TGTGCCAGCAGTTTAGCGCCAGCGGACGAGCAGTACGTC. Translation gives CASSLAPADEQYV.

The chain couples TRBV2 to TRBJ2-7; D is ambiguous. Looked up from germline, CDR1 is SNHLY and CDR2 is FYNNEI. The CDR3 runs to 13 residues. The CDR3, as DNA: TGTGGCAGCAGTGATTTCGAATCCTACGAGCAGTACGTC. This codes for CGSSDFESYEQYV.

This clonotype was detected only a few times. V is TRBV6-5 and J is TRBJ2-5; TRBD2 matches 11 bases. Germline CDR1 is MNHEY and CDR2 is SVGAGI. The length of the CDR3 is 16 residues. V gave up 2 bases and J gave up 5 bases; unmatched junction bases: 7. This CDR3 is CASSYGISGRGETQYF. The CDR3 bases are TGTGCCAGCAGTTACGGAATTAGCGGGAGGGGGGAGACCCAGTACTTC.

The chain links TRBV19 to TRBJ2-7, with 9 positions matching TRBD2. Germline loops: CDR1 LNHDA, CDR2 SQIVND (reference sequence). Trimming at V came to 0 bases and at J to 3 bases, leaving 3 bases not matched to a gene. CDR3 size: 15 residues. In nucleotides, the CDR3 is TGTGCCAGTAGTATAGATGCTAGCGGGGTCTACGAGCAGTACTTC. Its translation: CASSIDASGVYEQYF.

The chain links TRBV7-6 to TRBJ2-1; the D gene could be TRBD1 or TRBD2 (5 bases each). In germline, CDR1 is SGHVS, CDR2 FNYEAQ. Trimming removed 5 bases at V and 5 bases at J, with 25 bases between. The CDR3 extends over 18 amino acids. CDR3 coding DNA: TGTGCCAGCAGCCTTATATGGGGCGGGCGGCAGGGAAACAATGAGCAGTTCTTC. Translating it yields CASSLIWGGRQGNNEQFF.

This clonotype was observed many times. The chain recombines TRBV7-2 with TRBJ1-2, with D possibly matching TRBD1 (5 bases). Deletions cut 2 bases from V and 2 bases from J, with 18 bases between. The CDR3 loop spans 17 amino acids. The germline V gene encodes CDR1 SGHTA and CDR2 FQGNSA. CDR3 sequence: CASSLPISVQENYGYTF. The CDR3 bases are TGTGCCAGCAGCTTACCGATTTCCGTACAGGAGAACTATGGCTACACCTTC.

The chain carries TRBV29-1 and TRBJ2-1; tentative D call: TRBD2 (5 bases). Between the trimmed V and J ends, which lost 5 bases and 4 bases, there was a span of 6 bases. The CDR3 spans 11 residues. The germline CDR1 and CDR2 sequences are SQVTM and ANQGSEA. CDR3 DNA: TGCAGCGTTTGGAGGTACAATGAGCAGTTCTTC. This codes for CSVWRYNEQFF.

The rearrangement joins TRBV6-2 or TRBV6-3 to TRBJ2-2, with D unclear. This CDR3 comprises 14 residues. Germline V gene data show CDR1 as MNHEY and CDR2 as SVGEGT. The germline V and J ends were trimmed by 0 bases and 7 bases, with 9 bases remaining between them. CDR3 in DNA: TGTGCCAGCAGTTACTCGATAGGCTTCGGGGAGCTGTTTTTT. Translating it yields CASSYSIGFGELFF.

This clonotype was seen repeatedly, ten times or more. The rearrangement joins TRBV7-6 to TRBJ2-5; 7 bases fit TRBD1. V lost 3 bases to trimming and J lost 4 bases; unmatched junction nucleotides: 5. The CDR3 has 14 amino acids. Per germline, CDR1 SGHVS and CDR2 FNYEAQ. CDR3: CASSFETGAETQYF. The CDR3 DNA sequence: TGTGCCAGCAGCTTTGAAACAGGGGCAGAGACCCAGTACTTC.

This clonotype was counted between two and nine times. The chain recombines TRBV28 with TRBJ2-5, with no clear D. Germline V CDR1 and CDR2: MDHEN, SYDVKM. V lost 3 bases to trimming and J lost 5 bases, with 10 bases between them. The CDR3 contains 13 residues. CDR3 in DNA: TGTGCCAGCAGTTTCCTCCACCCGGAGACCCAGTACTTC. This sequence encodes CASSFLHPETQYF. The variable domain in full, with the rest retrieved from reference TRBV28 and TRBJ2-5, is DVKVTQSSRYLVKRTGEKVFLECVQDMDHENMFWYRQDPGLGLRLIYFSYDVKMKEKGDIPEGYSVSREKKERFSLILESASTNQTSMYLCASSFLHPETQYFGPGTRLLVL.

The chain links TRBV28 to TRBJ1-1; D not resolved. Germline CDR1 and CDR2: MDHEN and SYDVKM. This CDR3 is built from 12 residues. V lost 4 bases and J 7 bases, leaving 10 bases between the germline ends. The CDR3 protein is CASSSPILEAFF. The CDR3 coding sequence is TGTGCCAGCAGTTCCCCTATTCTTGAAGCTTTCTTT.

The chain has TRBV3-1 and TRBJ2-6; D uncertain. In germline, CDR1 is LGHDT, CDR2 YNNKEL (reference sequence). Trimming stripped 1 base from V and 2 bases from J, with 18 bases between. CDR3 length equals 19 residues. CDR3 sequence reads: CASSQVVLGRQAGANVLTF. CDR3 nucleotide sequence: TGTGCCAGCAGCCAAGTCGTCCTCGGGCGACAAGCTGGGGCCAACGTCCTGACTTTC. Filled out from reference TRBV3-1 and TRBJ2-6, the complete variable domain reads DTAVSQTPKYLVTQMGNDKSIKCEQNLGHDTMYWYKQDSKKFLKIMFSYNNKELIINETVPNRFSPKSPDKAHLNLHINSLELGDSAVYFCASSQVVLGRQAGANVLTFGAGSRLTVL.

This clonotype occurred many times. The V and J genes are TRBV12-3 or TRBV12-4 and TRBJ2-7, with D perhaps TRBD1 (5 bases). The CDR3 totals 14 residues. Trimming took 1 base from V and 3 from J, leaving 10 bases between them. CDR3 in DNA: TGTGCCAGCAGTTTAGGGGGCAGACACTACGAGCAGTACTTC. Protein product: CASSLGGRHYEQYF.

The chain recombines TRBV28 with TRBJ2-1, with TRBD2 identical over 11 bases. The germline V gene has CDR1 MDHEN and CDR2 SYDVKM. Unmatched junction bases numbered 2, after V lost 5 bases and J lost 14 bases. The CDR3 has 11 amino acids. The CDR3 region has the DNA TGTGCCAGCAGTGCGGGACTAGCGGAGTTCTTC. It codes for CASSAGLAEFF.

The rearrangement joins TRBV29-1 to TRBJ2-7, with TRBD2 matching 10 bases. Germline-derived CDR1 and CDR2 are SQVTM and ANQGSEA. CDR3 length: 14 residues. After removal of 2 bases from V and 1 base from J, the junction contained 2 bases not matched to a gene. The CDR3 nucleotides are TGCAGCGTTGAACAGCGGGGGGGATCCTACGAGCAGTACTTC. This gives the protein CSVEQRGGSYEQYF.

This clonotype has ten or more counts. The chain links TRBV7-2 to TRBJ2-5, with 10 bases fitting TRBD1. This CDR3 is built from 19 residues. The V gene's germline CDR1 is SGHTA and CDR2 FQGNSA. J lost 3 bases, V lost 5 bases, and 18 bases had no gene match. CDR3 bases: TGTGCCAGCAGCCCAGGACAGGGGGAAATTTTTTTTAACGAAGAGACCCAGTACTTC. This gives the protein CASSPGQGEIFFNEETQYF.

V is TRBV10-2 and J is TRBJ1-2; D is ambiguous. The CDR3 is made up of 13 amino acids. Germline assignment: CDR1 WSHSY and CDR2 SAAADI. V gave up 2 bases and J gave up 6 bases, with 10 bases separating them. The CDR3 DNA reads as TGCGCCAGCAGTGAGGCTCACCGGGATGGCTACACCTTC. The encoded protein is CASSEAHRDGYTF.

This clonotype appeared once. The junction shows a germline mismatch at one end, possibly a read error. V is TRBV10-3 and J is TRBJ2-3; D not certain. This CDR3 has 16 residues. Germline CDR1 is ENHRY and CDR2 is SYGVKD. The CDR3: CVISEIGPTATDTQYF. The CDR3 nucleotides read TGTGTCATCAGTGAGATTGGCCCCACGGCCACAGATACGCAGTATTTT.

This chain uses TRBV7-4 with TRBJ2-1, with TRBD2 matching 9 bases. Germline V CDR1 and CDR2: SGHVT, SQSDAQ. The CDR3 has 16 amino acids. After removal of 6 bases from V and 9 bases from J, the junction contained 15 bases not matched to a gene. The CDR3 nucleotides are TGTGCCAGCAGTTCCCCCAAGGGCGGGGGGGTTATTGAGCAGTTCTTC. It codes for CASSSPKGGGVIEQFF. The full variable domain, completed using reference TRBV7-4 and TRBJ2-1, is GAGVSQSPRYKVAKRGRDVALRCDSISGHVTLYWYRQTLGQGSEVLTYSQSDAQRDKSGRPSGRFSAERPERSVSTLKIQRTEQGDSAVYLCASSSPKGGGVIEQFFGPGTRLTVL.

The table lists this clonotype with a few counts. The chain links TRBV6-1 to TRBJ2-5; the match to TRBD2 covers 11 bases. The CDR3 loop spans 14 amino acids. CDR1 is MNHNS and CDR2 is SASEGT in the germline V gene. Unmatched junction bases numbered 4, after V lost 7 bases and J lost 3 bases. The CDR3 sequence: CASTVLAGEETQYF. CDR3 DNA: TGTGCCAGCACGGTACTAGCGGGGGAAGAGACCCAGTACTTC.

This clonotype was seen repeatedly, ten times or more. The chain has TRBV11-3 and TRBJ2-1; 7 bases fit TRBD1. The germline CDR1 and CDR2 sequences are SGHNT and YENEEA. V shed 5 bases and J 3 bases; nucleotides not matched to a gene: 10. This CDR3 has 16 residues. The CDR3 loop reads CASSPRTGPDYNEQFF. The CDR3 nucleotides are TGTGCCAGCAGCCCGCGGACAGGTCCCGACTACAATGAGCAGTTCTTC.